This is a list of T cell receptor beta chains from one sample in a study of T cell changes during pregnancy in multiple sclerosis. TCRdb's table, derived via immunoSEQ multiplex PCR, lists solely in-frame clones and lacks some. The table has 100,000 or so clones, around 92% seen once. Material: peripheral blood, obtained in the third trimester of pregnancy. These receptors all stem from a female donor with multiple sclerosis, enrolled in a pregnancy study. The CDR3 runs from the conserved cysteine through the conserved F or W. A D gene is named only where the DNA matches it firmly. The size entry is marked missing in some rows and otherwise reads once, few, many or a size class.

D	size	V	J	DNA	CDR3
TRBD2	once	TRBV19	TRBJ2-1	TGTGCCAGTAGTATGGCGGGAGGGCTCCACAATGAGCAGTTCTTC	CASSMAGGLHNEQFF
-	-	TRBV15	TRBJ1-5	TGTGCCACCAGCAGAGCTGAGGGTAATCAGCCCCAGCATTTT	CATSRAEGNQPQHF
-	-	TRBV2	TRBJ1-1	TGTGCCAGCAGTGACCGAGAGAACACTGAAGCTTTCTTT	CASSDRENTEAFF
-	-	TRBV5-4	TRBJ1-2	TGTGCCAGCAGCTTAGGAGGTCCTGGCTATGGCTACACCTTC	CASSLGGPGYGYTF
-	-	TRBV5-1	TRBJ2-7	TGCGCCAGCAGCTTGGAAGGGGTGGGGCAGGCCACCTACGAGCAGTACTTC	CASSLEGVGQATYEQYF
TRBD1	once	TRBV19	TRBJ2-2	TGTGCCAGTACAAACAGGGGGCAAACCGGGGAGCTGTTTTTT	CASTNRGQTGELFF
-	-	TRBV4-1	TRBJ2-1	TGCGCCAGCAGCCAAATAGCGCCGCCCTCCTACAATGAGCAGTTCTTC	CASSQIAPPSYNEQFF
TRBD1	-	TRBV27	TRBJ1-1	TGTGCCAGCAGACCCCCCGGGACAGGGTCTGAAGCTTTCTTT	CASRPPGTGSEAFF
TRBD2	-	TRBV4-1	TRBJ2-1	TGCGCCAGCAGCCAAGAGACTAGCGGAGCCCTTTACAATGAGCAGTTCTTC	CASSQETSGALYNEQFF
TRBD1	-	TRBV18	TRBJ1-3	TGTGCCAGCTCACCACGTAACAGGGGTAGCTCTGGAAACACCATATATTTT	CASSPRNRGSSGNTIYF
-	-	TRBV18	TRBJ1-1	TGTGCCAGCTCACCTCTAATTAACACTGAAGCTTTCTTT	CASSPLINTEAFF
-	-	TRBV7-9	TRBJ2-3	TGTGCCAGCAGCTACGGGGACTTTAGGGCCCCAGATACGCAGTATTTT	CASSYGDFRAPDTQYF
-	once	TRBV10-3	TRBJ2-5	TGTGCCATCTCTCCCCGGTTAGCAGAGACCCAGTACTTC	CAISPRLAETQYF
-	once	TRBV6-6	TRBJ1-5	TGTGCCAGCAGTTACGAGGCCATCAATCAGCCCCAGCATTTT	CASSYEAINQPQHF
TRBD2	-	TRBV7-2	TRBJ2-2	TGTGCCAGCAGCTTACCAGCGGGAGCCCTGACTGAGCTGTTTTTT	CASSLPAGALTELFF
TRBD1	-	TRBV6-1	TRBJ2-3	TGTGCCAGCGCGTCCTGGGACAGGAGCACAGATACGCAGTATTTT	CASASWDRSTDTQYF
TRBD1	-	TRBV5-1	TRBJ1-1	TGCGCCAGCAGCTGGACGGGACAGACGAACACTGAAGCTTTCTTT	CASSWTGQTNTEAFF
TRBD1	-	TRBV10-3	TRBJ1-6	TGTGCCATCAGTGAGTCGAAGGGGACAGGGAATTCACCCCTCCACTTT	CAISESKGTGNSPLHF
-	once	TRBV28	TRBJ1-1	TGTGCCAGCCTAGGGGGGGCAGTGAACACTGAAGCTTTCTTT	CASLGGAVNTEAFF
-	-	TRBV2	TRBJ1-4	TGTGCCAGCAATAGGTGGGCTGAAAAACTGTTTTTT	CASNRWAEKLFF
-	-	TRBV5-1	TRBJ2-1	TGCGCCAGCAGCCGCACTGTTAATGAGCAGTTCTTC	CASSRTVNEQFF
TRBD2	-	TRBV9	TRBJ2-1	TGTGCCAGCAGCGTAGGAGCGGGATCGTACAATGAGCAGTTCTTC	CASSVGAGSYNEQFF
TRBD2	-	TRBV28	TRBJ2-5	TGTGCCAGCAGTTTAGCGGCGGGAGTAGAGACCCAGTACTTC	CASSLAAGVETQYF
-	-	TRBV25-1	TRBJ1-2	TGTGCCAGCAGTGGTCAGACAGAAGACGGCTACACCTTC	CASSGQTEDGYTF
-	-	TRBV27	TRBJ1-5	TGTGCCAGCAGTTATACAGGGCTGGATCAGCCCCAGCATTTT	CASSYTGLDQPQHF
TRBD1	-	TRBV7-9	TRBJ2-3	TGTGCCAGCAGCCAAACGGACAGGTCCACAGATACGCAGTATTTT	CASSQTDRSTDTQYF
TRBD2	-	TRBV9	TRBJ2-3	TGTGCCAGCAGCGTACTAAGCGGGAGTGGGGCCGATACGCAGTATTTT	CASSVLSGSGADTQYF
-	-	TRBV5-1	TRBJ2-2	TGCGCCAGCAGCTTGGGGTCAGCGGCCCCCGGGGAGCTGTTTTTT	CASSLGSAAPGELFF
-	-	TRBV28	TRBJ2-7	TGTGCCAGCAGTTCAACAGGAATCTACGAGCAGTACTTC	CASSSTGIYEQYF
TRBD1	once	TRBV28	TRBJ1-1	TGTGCCAGCAGTTTGAGGGGGCGGCGTACTGAAGCTTTCTTT	CASSLRGRRTEAFF
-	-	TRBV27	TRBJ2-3	TGTGCCAGCAGTTTAATCAGGGGCACAGATACGCAGTATTTT	CASSLIRGTDTQYF
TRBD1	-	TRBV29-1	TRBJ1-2	TGCAGCGTTGGGACAGGGGGCAACTATGGCTACACCTTC	CSVGTGGNYGYTF
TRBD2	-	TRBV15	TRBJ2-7	TGTGCCACCAGCAGGGGGGCCGTTAGCGGGAAGGCTTACGAGCAGTACTTC	CATSRGAVSGKAYEQYF
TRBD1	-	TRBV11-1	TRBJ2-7	TGTGCCAGCAGTAGAACGGACAGGGGTTCCGACGAGCAGTACTTC	CASSRTDRGSDEQYF
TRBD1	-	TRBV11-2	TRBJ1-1	TGTGCCAGCAGCTTAGGACAGGGGGCTTCGATGAACACTGAAGCTTTCTTT	CASSLGQGASMNTEAFF
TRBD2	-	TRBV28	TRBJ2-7	TGTGCCAGCAGTGATAGCGGGAGGGCCTCAACTTACGAGCAGTACTTC	CASSDSGRASTYEQYF
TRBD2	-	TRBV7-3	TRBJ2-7	TGTGCCAGCAGCCCGGGGGGTGAGTCCTACGAGCAGTACTTC	CASSPGGESYEQYF
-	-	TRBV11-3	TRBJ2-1	TGTGCCAGCAGCCGCGGGCCTTTTGGGAGAAGTGAGCAGTTCTTC	CASSRGPFGRSEQFF
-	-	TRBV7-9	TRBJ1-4	TGTGCCAGCAGCTTAGTTCAGGGAACTAATGAAAAACTGTTTTTT	CASSLVQGTNEKLFF
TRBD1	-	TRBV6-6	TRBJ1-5	TGTGCCAGCAGTTTTACCGGGACAGGGGGCGGTCAGCCCCAGCATTTT	CASSFTGTGGGQPQHF
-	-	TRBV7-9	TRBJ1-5	TGTGCCAGCAGCCCGAACTCCCCGATGCCCCAGCATTTT	CASSPNSPMPQHF
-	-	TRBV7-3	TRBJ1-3	TGTGCCAGCAGCTTAGAGCTGGGAAACACCATATATTTT	CASSLELGNTIYF